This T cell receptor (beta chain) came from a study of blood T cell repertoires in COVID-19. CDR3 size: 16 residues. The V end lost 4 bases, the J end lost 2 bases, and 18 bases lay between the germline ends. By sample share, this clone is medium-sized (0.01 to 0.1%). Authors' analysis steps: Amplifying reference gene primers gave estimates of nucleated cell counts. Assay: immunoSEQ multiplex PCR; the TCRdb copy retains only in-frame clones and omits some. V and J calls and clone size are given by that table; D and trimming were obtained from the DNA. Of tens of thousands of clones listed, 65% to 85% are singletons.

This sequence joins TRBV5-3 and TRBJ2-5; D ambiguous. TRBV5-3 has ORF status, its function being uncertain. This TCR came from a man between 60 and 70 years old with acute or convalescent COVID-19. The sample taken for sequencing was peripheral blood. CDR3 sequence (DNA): TGTGCCAGAAGCCCTAGGTCAGCAGTTAGTCAAGAGACCCAGTACTTC. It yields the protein CARSPRSAVSQETQYF.